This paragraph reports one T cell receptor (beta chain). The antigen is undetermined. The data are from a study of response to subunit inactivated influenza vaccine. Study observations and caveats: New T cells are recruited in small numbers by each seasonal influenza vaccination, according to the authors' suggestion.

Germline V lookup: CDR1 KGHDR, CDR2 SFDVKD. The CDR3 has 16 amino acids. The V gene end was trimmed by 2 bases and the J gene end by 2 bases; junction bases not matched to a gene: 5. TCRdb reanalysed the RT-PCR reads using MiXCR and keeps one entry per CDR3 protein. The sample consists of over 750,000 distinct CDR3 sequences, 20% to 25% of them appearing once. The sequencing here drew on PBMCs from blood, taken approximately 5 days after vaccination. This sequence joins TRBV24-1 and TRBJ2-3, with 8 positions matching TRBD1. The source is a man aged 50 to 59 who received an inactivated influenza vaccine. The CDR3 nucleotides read TGTGCCACCAGTGATTCGTCAGGGGGCTACACAGATACGCAGTATTTT. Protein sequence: CATSDSSGGYTDTQYF.